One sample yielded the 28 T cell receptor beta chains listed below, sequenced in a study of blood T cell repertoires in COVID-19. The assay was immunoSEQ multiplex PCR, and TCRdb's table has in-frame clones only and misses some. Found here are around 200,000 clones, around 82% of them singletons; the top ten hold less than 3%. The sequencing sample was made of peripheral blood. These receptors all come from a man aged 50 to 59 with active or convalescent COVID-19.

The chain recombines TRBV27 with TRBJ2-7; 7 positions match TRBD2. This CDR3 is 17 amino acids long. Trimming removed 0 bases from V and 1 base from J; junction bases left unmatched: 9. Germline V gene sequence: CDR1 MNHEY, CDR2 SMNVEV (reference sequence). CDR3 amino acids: CASSLSAGTIRSYEQYF. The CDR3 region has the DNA TGTGCCAGCAGTTTATCTGCTGGGACTATAAGGTCCTACGAGCAGTACTTC.

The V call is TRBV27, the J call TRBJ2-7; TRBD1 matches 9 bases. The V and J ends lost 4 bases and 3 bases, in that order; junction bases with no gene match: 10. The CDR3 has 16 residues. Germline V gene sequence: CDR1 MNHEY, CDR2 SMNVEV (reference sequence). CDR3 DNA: TGTGCCAGCAGTTCAACACAGGGGGCACGGGGCTACGAGCAGTACTTC. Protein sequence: CASSSTQGARGYEQYF.

CDR3 nucleotide sequence: TGCGCCAGCAAAGGACAATATACAGATACGCAGTATTTT. This translates into CASKGQYTDTQYF. The rearrangement joins TRBV10-1 to TRBJ2-3; D perhaps matches TRBD1 (5 bases). Germline values: CDR1 WNHNN, CDR2 SYGVQD (reference sequence). CDR3 length: 13 amino acids. Trimming took 7 bases from V and 3 from J, leaving 11 bases between them.

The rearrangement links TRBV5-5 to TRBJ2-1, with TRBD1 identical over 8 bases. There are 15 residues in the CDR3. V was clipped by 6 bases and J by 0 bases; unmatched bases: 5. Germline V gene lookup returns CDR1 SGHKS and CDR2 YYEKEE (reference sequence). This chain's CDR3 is CASTTGQVSYNEQFF. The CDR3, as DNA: TGTGCCAGCACCACGGGACAGGTCTCCTACAATGAGCAGTTCTTC. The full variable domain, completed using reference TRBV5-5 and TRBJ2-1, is DAGVTQSPTHLIKTRGQQVTLRCSPISGHKSVSWYQQVLGQGPQFIFQYYEKEERGRGNFPDRFSARQFPNYSSELNVNALLLGDSALYLCASTTGQVSYNEQFFGPGTRLTVL.

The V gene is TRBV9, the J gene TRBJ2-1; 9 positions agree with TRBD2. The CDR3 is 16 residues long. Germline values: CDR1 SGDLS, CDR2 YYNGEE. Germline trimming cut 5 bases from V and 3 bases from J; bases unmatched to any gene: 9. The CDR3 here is CASSDLGTSSYNEQFF. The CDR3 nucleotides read TGTGCCAGCAGTGACCTCGGGACTAGCAGCTACAATGAGCAGTTCTTC.

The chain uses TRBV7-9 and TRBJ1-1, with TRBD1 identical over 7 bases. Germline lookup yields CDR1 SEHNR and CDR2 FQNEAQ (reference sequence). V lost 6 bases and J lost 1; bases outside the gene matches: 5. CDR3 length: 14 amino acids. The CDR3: CASRGQIPNTEAFF. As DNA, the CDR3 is TGTGCCAGCAGGGGACAGATACCGAACACTGAAGCTTTCTTT. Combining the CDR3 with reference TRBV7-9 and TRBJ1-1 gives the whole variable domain DTGVSQNPRHKITKRGQNVTFRCDPISEHNRLYWYRQTLGQGPEFLTYFQNEAQLEKSRLLSDRFSAERPKGSFSTLEIQRTEQGDSAMYLCASRGQIPNTEAFFGQGTRLTVV.

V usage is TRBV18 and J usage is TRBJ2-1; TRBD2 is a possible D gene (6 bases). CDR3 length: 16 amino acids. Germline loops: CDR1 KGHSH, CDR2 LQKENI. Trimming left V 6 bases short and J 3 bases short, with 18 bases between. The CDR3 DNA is TGTGCCAGCTCCCCGCGGTTAGCGGCCAACTACAATGAGCAGTTCTTC. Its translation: CASSPRLAANYNEQFF.

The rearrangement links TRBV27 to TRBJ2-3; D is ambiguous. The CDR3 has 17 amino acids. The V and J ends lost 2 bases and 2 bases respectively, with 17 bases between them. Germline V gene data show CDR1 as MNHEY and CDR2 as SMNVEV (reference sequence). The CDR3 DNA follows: TGTGCCAGCAGTTTAAAGACGGAGTCCGCCAACACAGATACGCAGTATTTT. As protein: CASSLKTESANTDTQYF.

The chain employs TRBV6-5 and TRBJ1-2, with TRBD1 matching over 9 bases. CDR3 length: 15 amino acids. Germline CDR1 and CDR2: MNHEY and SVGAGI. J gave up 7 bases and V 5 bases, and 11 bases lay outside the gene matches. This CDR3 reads CASSRLPGQGVGYTF. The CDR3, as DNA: TGTGCCAGCAGTCGGCTCCCGGGACAGGGTGTTGGCTACACCTTC.

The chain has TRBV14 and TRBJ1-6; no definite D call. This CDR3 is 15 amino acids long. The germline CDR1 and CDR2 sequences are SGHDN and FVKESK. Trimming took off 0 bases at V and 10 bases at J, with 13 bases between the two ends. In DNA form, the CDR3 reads TGTGCCAGCAGCCAAGACGGGGTATGGGGATCACCCCTCCACTTT. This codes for CASSQDGVWGSPLHF.

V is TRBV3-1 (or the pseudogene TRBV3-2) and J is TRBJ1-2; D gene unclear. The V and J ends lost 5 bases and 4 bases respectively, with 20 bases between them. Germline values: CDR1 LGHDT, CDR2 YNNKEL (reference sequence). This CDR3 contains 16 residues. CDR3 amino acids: CASSTLLGRWGYGYTF. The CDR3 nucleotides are TGTGCCAGCAGCACGCTTTTGGGGAGGTGGGGCTATGGCTACACCTTC.

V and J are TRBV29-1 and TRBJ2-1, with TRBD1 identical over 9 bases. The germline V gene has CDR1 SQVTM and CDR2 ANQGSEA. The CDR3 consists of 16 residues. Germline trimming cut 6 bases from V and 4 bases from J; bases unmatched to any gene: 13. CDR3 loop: CSVAGTGRRAYNEQFF. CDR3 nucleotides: TGCAGCGTCGCCGGGACAGGGCGACGAGCTTACAATGAGCAGTTCTTC.

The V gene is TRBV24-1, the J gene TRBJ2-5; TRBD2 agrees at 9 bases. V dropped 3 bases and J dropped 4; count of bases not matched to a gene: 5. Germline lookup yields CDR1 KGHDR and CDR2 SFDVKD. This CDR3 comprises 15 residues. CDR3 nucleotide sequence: TGTGCCACCAGTGATGCCAGCGGGGGGCCAGAGACCCAGTACTTC. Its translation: CATSDASGGPETQYF.

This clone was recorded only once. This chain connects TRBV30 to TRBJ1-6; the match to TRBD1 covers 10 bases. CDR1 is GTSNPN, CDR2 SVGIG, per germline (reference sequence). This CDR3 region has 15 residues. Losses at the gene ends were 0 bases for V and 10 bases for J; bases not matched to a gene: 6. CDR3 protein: CAWSVSGQGKSPLHF. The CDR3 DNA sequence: TGTGCCTGGAGTGTTTCGGGACAGGGGAAGTCACCCCTCCACTTT.

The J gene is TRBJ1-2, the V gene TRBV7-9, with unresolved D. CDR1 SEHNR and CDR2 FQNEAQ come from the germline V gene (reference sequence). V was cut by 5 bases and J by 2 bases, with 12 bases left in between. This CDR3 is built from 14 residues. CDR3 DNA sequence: TGTGCCAGCAGCCCTTTGGGAGGAAACTATGGCTACACCTTC. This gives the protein CASSPLGGNYGYTF.

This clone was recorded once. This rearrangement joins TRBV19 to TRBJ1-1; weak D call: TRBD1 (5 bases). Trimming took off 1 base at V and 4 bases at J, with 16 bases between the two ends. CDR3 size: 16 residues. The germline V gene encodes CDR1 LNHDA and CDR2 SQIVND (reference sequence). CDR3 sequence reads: CASSIGRSRVVTEAFF. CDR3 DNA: TGTGCCAGTAGTATAGGGCGGTCCAGGGTGGTCACTGAAGCTTTCTTT.

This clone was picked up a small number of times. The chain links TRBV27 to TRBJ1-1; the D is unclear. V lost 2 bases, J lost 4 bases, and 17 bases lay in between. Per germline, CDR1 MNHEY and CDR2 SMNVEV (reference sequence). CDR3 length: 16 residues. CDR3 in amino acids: CASSLRPYSPGTEAFF. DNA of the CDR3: TGTGCCAGCAGTTTACGACCATATAGCCCGGGCACTGAAGCTTTCTTT.

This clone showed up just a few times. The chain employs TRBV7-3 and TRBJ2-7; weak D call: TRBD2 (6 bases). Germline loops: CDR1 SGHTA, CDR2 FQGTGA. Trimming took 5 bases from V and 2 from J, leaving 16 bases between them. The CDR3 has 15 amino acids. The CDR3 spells CASSMGGSAAYEQYF. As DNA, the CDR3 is TGTGCCAGCAGCATGGGGGGTAGCGCCGCCTACGAGCAGTACTTC.

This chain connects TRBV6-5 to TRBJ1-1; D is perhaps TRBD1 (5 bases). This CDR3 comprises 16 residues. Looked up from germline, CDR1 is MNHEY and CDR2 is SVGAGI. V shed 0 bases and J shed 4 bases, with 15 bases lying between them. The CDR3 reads CASSYSAGWGGTEAFF. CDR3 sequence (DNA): TGTGCCAGCAGTTACTCGGCAGGGTGGGGTGGCACTGAAGCTTTCTTT.

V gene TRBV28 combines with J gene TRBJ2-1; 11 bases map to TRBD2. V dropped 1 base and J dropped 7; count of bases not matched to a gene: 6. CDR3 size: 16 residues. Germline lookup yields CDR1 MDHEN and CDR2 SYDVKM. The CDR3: CASSLSTSGKVNEQFF. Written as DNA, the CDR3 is TGTGCCAGCAGTTTATCGACTAGCGGGAAGGTTAATGAGCAGTTCTTC.

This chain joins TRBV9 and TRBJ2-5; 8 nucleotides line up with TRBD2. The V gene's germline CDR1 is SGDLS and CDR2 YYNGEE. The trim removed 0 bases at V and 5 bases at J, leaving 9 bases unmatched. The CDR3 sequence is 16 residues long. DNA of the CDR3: TGTGCCAGCAGCGTAGATAGCGGGGCTCCCCTGGAGACCCAGTACTTC. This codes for CASSVDSGAPLETQYF.

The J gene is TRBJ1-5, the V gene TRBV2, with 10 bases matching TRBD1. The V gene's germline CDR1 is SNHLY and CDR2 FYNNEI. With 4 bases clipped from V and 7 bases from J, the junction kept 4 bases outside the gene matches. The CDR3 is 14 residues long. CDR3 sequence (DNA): TGTGCCAGCAGTGGGACAGGGGGAAACCAGCCCCAGCATTTT. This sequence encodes CASSGTGGNQPQHF.

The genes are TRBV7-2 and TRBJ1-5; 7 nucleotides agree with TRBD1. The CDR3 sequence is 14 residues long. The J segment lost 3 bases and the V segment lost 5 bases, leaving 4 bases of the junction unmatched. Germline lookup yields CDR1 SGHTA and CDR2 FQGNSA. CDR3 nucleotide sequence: TGTGCCAGCAGCGGGGACAGAGCCAATCAGCCCCAGCATTTT. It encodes CASSGDRANQPQHF.

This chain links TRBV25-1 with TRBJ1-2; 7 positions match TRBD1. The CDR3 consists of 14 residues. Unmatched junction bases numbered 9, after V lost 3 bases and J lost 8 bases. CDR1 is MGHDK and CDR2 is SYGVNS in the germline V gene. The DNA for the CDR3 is TGTGCCAGCAGTGAGAGGGCGACAGGGAACGGCTACACCTTC. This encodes CASSERATGNGYTF.

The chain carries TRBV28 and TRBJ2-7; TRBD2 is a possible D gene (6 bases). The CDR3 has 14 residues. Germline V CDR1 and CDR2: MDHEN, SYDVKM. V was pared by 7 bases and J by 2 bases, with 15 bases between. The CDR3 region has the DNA TGTGCCAGCATCCGCGGGACTTCTACCTACGAGCAGTACTTC. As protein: CASIRGTSTYEQYF.

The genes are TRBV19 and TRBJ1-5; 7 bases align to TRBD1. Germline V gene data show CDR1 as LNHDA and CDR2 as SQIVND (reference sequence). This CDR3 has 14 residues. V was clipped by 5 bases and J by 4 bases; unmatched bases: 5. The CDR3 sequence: CASSPQQGNQPQHF. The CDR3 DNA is TGTGCCAGTAGTCCCCAACAGGGGAATCAGCCCCAGCATTTT.

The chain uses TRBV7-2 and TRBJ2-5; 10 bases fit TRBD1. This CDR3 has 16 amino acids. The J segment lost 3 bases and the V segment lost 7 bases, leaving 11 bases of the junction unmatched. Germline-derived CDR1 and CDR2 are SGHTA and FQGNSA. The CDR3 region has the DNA TGTGCCAGCATGCTAAACCCGGGACAGGGGAAAGAGACCCAGTACTTC. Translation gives CASMLNPGQGKETQYF.

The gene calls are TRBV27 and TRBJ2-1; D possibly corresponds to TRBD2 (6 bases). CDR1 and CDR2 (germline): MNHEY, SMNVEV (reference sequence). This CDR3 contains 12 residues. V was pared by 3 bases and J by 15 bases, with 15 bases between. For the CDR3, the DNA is TGTGCCAGCAGTTTCCGGGAGCAAAGACCGTTCTTC. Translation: CASSFREQRPFF.